A single sample gave rise to the 25 T cell receptor beta chains below, sequenced in a study of shared clonotypes between healthy human individuals. The table came from immunoSEQ multiplex PCR; TCRdb's copy has only in-frame clones and leaves some out. The sample has under 600,000 clones; less than 98% are singletons. Material for sequencing was naive CD4+ T cells sorted from blood. Regarding subset: CD45RA+ positively selected. These TCRs come from a woman aged 25 to 39 in good health.

This sequence joins TRBV7-9 and TRBJ2-7, with 8 bases matching TRBD1. Looked up from germline, CDR1 is SEHNR and CDR2 is FQNEAQ (reference sequence). The CDR3 is 15 residues long. V lost 5 bases to trimming and J lost 1 base; unmatched junction nucleotides: 7. CDR3 sequence reads: CASSLFRQGSYEQYF. The CDR3 coding sequence is TGTGCCAGCAGCCTATTCCGACAGGGGTCCTACGAGCAGTACTTC.

This clone was observed once. V gene TRBV2 combines with J gene TRBJ2-3; 7 bases are shared with TRBD2. V trimming: 10 bases; J trimming: 0 bases; junction bases outside the gene matches: 7. The germline gives CDR1 SNHLY, CDR2 FYNNEI. The length of the CDR3 is 14 residues. The CDR3 here is CATLVGGSTDTQYF. CDR3 nucleotide sequence: TGTGCCACCCTCGTGGGGGGGAGCACAGATACGCAGTATTTT.

The sample holds one count of this clone. The chain links TRBV11-2 to TRBJ2-1; 8 positions match TRBD2. This CDR3 spans 14 amino acids. The germline V gene encodes CDR1 SGHAT and CDR2 FQNNGV. The J segment lost 9 bases and the V segment lost 2 bases, leaving 6 bases of the junction unmatched. CDR3 sequence reads: CASSLNTGGLEQFF. The CDR3 nucleotides are TGTGCCAGCAGCTTAAATACGGGAGGGCTTGAGCAGTTCTTC.

The rearrangement uses TRBV27 and TRBJ1-1; 7 bases are shared with TRBD1. Germline V gene data show CDR1 as MNHEY and CDR2 as SMNVEV (reference sequence). With V trimmed by 2 bases and J by 7 bases, 7 bases remained unmatched. This CDR3 region has 14 residues. CDR3 protein: CASSLVGTEYEAFF. DNA for the CDR3: TGTGCCAGCAGTTTAGTCGGGACAGAGTATGAAGCTTTCTTT.

The J gene is TRBJ1-4, the V gene TRBV5-1; D not certain. This CDR3 has 12 residues. Trimming removed 2 bases from V and 10 bases from J, with 9 bases in between. The germline gives CDR1 SGHRS, CDR2 YFSETQ. The chain's CDR3 is CASSFLRGKLFF. The CDR3 nucleotides read TGCGCCAGCAGCTTTCTCCGGGGAAAACTGTTTTTT. Drawing the rest from reference TRBV5-1 and TRBJ1-4, the complete variable domain is KAGVTQTPRYLIKTRGQQVTLSCSPISGHRSVSWYQQTPGQGLQFLFEYFSETQRNKGNFPGRFSGRQFSNSRSEMNVSTLELGDSALYLCASSFLRGKLFFGSGTQLSVL.

The CDR3 DNA follows: TGTGCCAGCAGGAAACGGGACATCGGAGGGGAAGCTTTCTTT. Translation: CASRKRDIGGEAFF. The V and J genes are TRBV27 and TRBJ1-1; D perhaps matches TRBD1 (6 bases). Per the germline V gene, CDR1 is MNHEY and CDR2 is SMNVEV (reference sequence). This CDR3 has 14 residues. V was cut by 6 bases and J by 8 bases, with 19 bases left in between.

The CDR3 DNA reads as TGTGCCAGCAGTCGGGACAGAAGCACAGATACGCAGTATTTT. Amino acids: CASSRDRSTDTQYF. The chain carries TRBV5-4 and TRBJ2-3; 7 positions match TRBD1. The CDR3 length is 14 residues. J lost 0 bases, V lost 5 bases, and 3 bases had no gene match. Per the germline V gene, CDR1 is SGHNT and CDR2 is YYREEE (reference sequence).

This sequence joins TRBV7-3 and TRBJ2-1; D might be TRBD2 (6 bases). Germline V gene data show CDR1 as SGHTA and CDR2 as FQGTGA. The CDR3 covers 14 residues. Trimming shortened V by 6 bases and J by 9 bases, and 18 bases separated the two germline ends. CDR3 nucleotides: TGTGCCAGCAGTACTTATCCGGGAGAATTTGAGCAGTTCTTC. Translation gives CASSTYPGEFEQFF.

The chain is built from TRBV28 and TRBJ2-2, with 11 bases that match TRBD2. Germline V lookup: CDR1 MDHEN, CDR2 SYDVKM. This CDR3 is built from 19 residues. Trimming cost V 7 bases and J 5 bases; bases outside gene matches: 18. The CDR3 region has the DNA TGTGCCAGCACCTTCAGACAGGGTATAGCGGGAGGGCGTACCGGGGAGCTGTTTTTT. It encodes CASTFRQGIAGGRTGELFF. Full variable domain (rest looked up from reference TRBV28 and TRBJ2-2): DVKVTQSSRYLVKRTGEKVFLECVQDMDHENMFWYRQDPGLGLRLIYFSYDVKMKEKGDIPEGYSVSREKKERFSLILESASTNQTSMYLCASTFRQGIAGGRTGELFFGEGSRLTVL.

CDR3 loop: CASKIGTPYGYTF. The CDR3, as DNA: TGTGCCAGTAAGATCGGGACACCCTATGGCTACACCTTC. The rearrangement joins TRBV19 to TRBJ1-2; the D gene is possibly TRBD1 (6 bases). Germline CDR1 reads LNHDA; CDR2 reads SQIVND (reference sequence). This CDR3 is 13 amino acids long. V was pared by 7 bases and J by 4 bases, with 13 bases between.

As concerns this clone: Different DNA sequences within this sample yield the same CDR3. V and J are TRBV5-1 and TRBJ1-1, with a weak D call TRBD1 (5 bases). The germline V gene encodes CDR1 SGHRS and CDR2 YFSETQ. V lost 4 bases, J lost 2 bases, and 9 bases lay in between. This CDR3 region has 13 residues. The CDR3 sequence: CASSLTENTEAFF. The CDR3 nucleotides read TGCGCCAGCAGCCTGACAGAAAACACTGAAGCTTTCTTT.

The genes are TRBV19 and TRBJ2-1, with 12 bases identical to TRBD2. The V gene end was trimmed by 7 bases and the J gene end by 7 bases; junction bases not matched to a gene: 11. The V gene's germline CDR1 is LNHDA and CDR2 SQIVND (reference sequence). This CDR3 is 16 amino acids long. CDR3 sequence reads: CASTTRLAGVYNEQFF. The CDR3 DNA follows: TGTGCCAGTACCACAAGACTAGCGGGAGTGTATAATGAGCAGTTCTTC.

The genes are TRBV6-1 and TRBJ2-5; 7 nucleotides match TRBD2. The CDR3 consists of 15 residues. Germline values: CDR1 MNHNS, CDR2 SASEGT. V was pared by 5 bases and J by 5 bases, with 11 bases of the junction left unmatched. In nucleotides, the CDR3 is TGTGCCAGCAGTCAACAGCGGGATCCGTGGGAGACCCAGTACTTC. Protein sequence: CASSQQRDPWETQYF.

The chain links TRBV10-1 to TRBJ2-2; tentative D call: TRBD1 (6 bases). From germline, CDR1 is WNHNN and CDR2 SYGVQD (reference sequence). Trimming stripped 6 bases from V and 4 bases from J, with 12 bases between. The length of the CDR3 is 14 residues. The CDR3 DNA reads TGCGCCAGCAGAGGACAGCCTGCCACCGGGGAGCTGTTTTTT. It yields the protein CASRGQPATGELFF.

The chain has TRBV5-4 and TRBJ2-3; D is ambiguous. Deletions cut 4 bases from V and 0 bases from J, with 15 bases between. CDR1 and CDR2 from the germline V gene are SGHNT and YYREEE (reference sequence). The CDR3 is made up of 16 amino acids. The CDR3 here is CASSLPAILSTDTQYF. The CDR3 nucleotides read TGTGCCAGCAGCCTTCCAGCCATACTCAGCACAGATACGCAGTATTTT.

J is TRBJ1-1 and V is TRBV11-3; the D gene is possibly TRBD1 (5 bases). Germline V gene lookup returns CDR1 SGHNT and CDR2 YENEEA. The CDR3 covers 17 residues. Trimming cost V 1 base and J 0 bases, with 15 bases left between them. Here the CDR3 DNA reads TGTGCCAGCAGCTTAGTTTCCGGGACCGAGATGAACACTGAAGCTTTCTTT. Its protein is CASSLVSGTEMNTEAFF.

In its sample, this clone was seen once. V usage is TRBV5-1 and J usage is TRBJ1-1; 9 nucleotides line up with TRBD1. Trimming cost V 7 bases and J 2 bases; bases outside gene matches: 3. In germline, CDR1 is SGHRS, CDR2 YFSETQ. This CDR3 region has 13 residues. CDR3 region: CASGTGRNTEAFF. CDR3 bases: TGCGCCAGCGGGACAGGGCGCAACACTGAAGCTTTCTTT.

This clone was seen only a few times. This chain connects TRBV7-8 to TRBJ2-7; 7 bases are shared with TRBD1. V lost 5 bases and J lost 2; bases outside the gene matches: 3. Germline CDR1 is SGHVS and CDR2 is FQNEAQ. The length of the CDR3 is 13 residues. The CDR3 DNA follows: TGTGCCAGCAGCGACAGGGTACCCTACGAGCAGTACTTC. It is translated as CASSDRVPYEQYF.

The chain uses TRBV9 and TRBJ1-1; D perhaps matches TRBD1 (5 bases). CDR3 length equals 13 residues. Trimming removed 1 base from V and 4 bases from J, with 8 bases in between. Germline loops: CDR1 SGDLS, CDR2 YYNGEE. The CDR3 protein is CASSVRGGTEAFF. As DNA, the CDR3 is TGTGCCAGCAGCGTAAGGGGCGGCACTGAAGCTTTCTTT. Full variable domain (rest looked up from reference TRBV9 and TRBJ1-1): DSGVTQTPKHLITATGQRVTLRCSPRSGDLSVYWYQQSLDQGLQFLIQYYNGEERAKGNILERFSAQQFPDLHSELNLSSLELGDSALYFCASSVRGGTEAFFGQGTRLTVV.

The rearrangement joins TRBV7-9 to TRBJ1-6; a possible D gene is TRBD1 (6 bases). The length of the CDR3 is 12 residues. V lost 1 base to trimming and J lost 18 bases, with 13 bases between them. The germline V gene has CDR1 SEHNR and CDR2 FQNEAQ (reference sequence). The DNA of the CDR3 is TGTGCCAGCAGCTTAGACGGTTCGGGGGCCCACTTT. This translates into CASSLDGSGAHF.

This clone was observed a single time. This chain links TRBV5-1 with TRBJ1-1; no clear D gene. The CDR3 consists of 14 residues. Germline CDR1 and CDR2: SGHRS and YFSETQ. The ends were cut back, 0 bases at V and 1 base at J, with 7 bases in the middle. The DNA for the CDR3 is TGCGCCAGCAGCTTGGAAAAGGGGAACACTGAAGCTTTCTTT. This encodes CASSLEKGNTEAFF.

The chain carries TRBV28 and TRBJ2-3, with TRBD2 matching over 11 bases. Germline V gives CDR1 MDHEN, CDR2 SYDVKM. The CDR3 loop spans 18 amino acids. Trimming cost V 3 bases and J 2 bases; bases outside gene matches: 10. This CDR3 reads CASSFSMRLAGSTDTQYF. The DNA for the CDR3 is TGTGCCAGCAGTTTTTCGATGAGACTAGCGGGATCCACAGATACGCAGTATTTT.

The count of this clone is one. The J gene is TRBJ1-1, the V gene TRBV6-5; no clear D gene. This CDR3 has 11 amino acids. Trimming left V 7 bases short and J 5 bases short, with 8 bases between. Germline V gene sequence: CDR1 MNHEY, CDR2 SVGAGI. The CDR3 bases are TGTGCCAGCAAAACGGAGACTGAAGCTTTCTTT. Protein sequence: CASKTETEAFF.

The CDR3 nucleotides read TGCGCCAGCAGCTCACAGACAGATAATTCACCCCTCCACTTT. This codes for CASSSQTDNSPLHF. The genes are TRBV5-1 and TRBJ1-6, with D tentatively TRBD1 (5 bases). Trimming took 3 bases from V and 5 from J, leaving 9 bases between them. This CDR3 region has 14 residues. Germline V gives CDR1 SGHRS, CDR2 YFSETQ.

This clone was seen only once. This rearrangement joins TRBV6-4 to TRBJ2-3; TRBD2 aligns across 10 bases. V lost 0 bases and J lost 8; bases outside the gene matches: 8. CDR3 length: 16 amino acids. CDR1 is MRHNA, CDR2 SNTAGT, per germline. As DNA, the CDR3 is TGTGCCAGCAGTGACTCGGGGGTAGCGGGAGGTCGTACGCAGTATTTT. Protein product: CASSDSGVAGGRTQYF.